A single sample gave rise to the 31 T cell receptor beta chains below, sequenced in a study of blood T cell repertoires in COVID-19. Method: immunoSEQ multiplex PCR; TCRdb's copy keeps in-frame clones and lacks some. The sample records some 260,000 clones, approximately 90% being singletons. The sequencing sample was made of PBMCs or T cells enriched from blood (not recorded which). The receptor set was obtained from a woman in her twenties or thirties with acute COVID-19.

Only one count was recorded for this clone. The chain couples TRBV5-1 to TRBJ2-1; 10 bases are shared with TRBD2. Germline V gene sequence: CDR1 SGHRS, CDR2 YFSETQ. The length of the CDR3 is 16 residues. V shed 2 bases, J shed 9 bases, and the junction held 11 bases outside the gene matches. Here the CDR3 DNA reads TGCGCCAGCAGCTTTACTAGCGGGATTGTGGGAAGTGAGCAGTTCTTC. Translation gives CASSFTSGIVGSEQFF. Using reference TRBV5-1 and TRBJ2-1 for the parts outside the CDR3, the full variable domain is KAGVTQTPRYLIKTRGQQVTLSCSPISGHRSVSWYQQTPGQGLQFLFEYFSETQRNKGNFPGRFSGRQFSNSRSEMNVSTLELGDSALYLCASSFTSGIVGSEQFFGPGTRLTVL.

The chain recombines TRBV28 with TRBJ1-2; 10 positions match TRBD1. This CDR3 spans 16 amino acids. Germline V gene data show CDR1 as MDHEN and CDR2 as SYDVKM. V dropped 10 bases and J dropped 6; count of bases not matched to a gene: 17. CDR3: CATSRGTGEGLNGYTF. The CDR3 bases are TGTGCCACCTCGCGAGGGACAGGGGAGGGACTTAATGGCTACACCTTC.

The chain is built from TRBV3-1 (or the pseudogene TRBV3-2) and TRBJ2-5; TRBD1 aligns across 11 bases. The V gene's germline CDR1 is LGHDT and CDR2 YNNKEL (reference sequence). The CDR3 extends over 17 amino acids. The V segment lost 3 bases and the J segment 3 bases; nucleotides outside the gene matches: 9. CDR3 amino acids: CASSHWTGGSRKETQYF. CDR3 coding DNA: TGTGCCAGCAGCCACTGGACAGGGGGCTCTAGAAAAGAGACCCAGTACTTC.

The V gene is TRBV15, the J gene TRBJ2-7; TRBD1 agrees at 8 bases. Germline loops: CDR1 LNHNV, CDR2 YYDKDF (reference sequence). The length of the CDR3 is 15 residues. With V trimmed by 1 base and J by 3 bases, 5 bases remained unmatched. CDR3 amino acids: CATSRGRTGNYEQYF. The CDR3 coding sequence is TGTGCCACCAGCAGAGGGAGGACAGGGAACTACGAGCAGTACTTC.

The chain recombines TRBV21-1 with TRBJ1-2; the DNA was not used to check the table's D call, TRBD1. TRBV21-1 is assigned pseudogene status. This CDR3 is 16 amino acids long. CDR3 in DNA: TGTGCCAGCAGCAAAGGGGAGGACAGGGAGATGGGGGGCTACACCTTC. Translated, it gives CASSKGEDREMGGYTF.

Only a few counts were recorded for this clone. The gene calls are TRBV19 and TRBJ2-2; D not resolved. The CDR3 runs 16 residues. Germline lookup yields CDR1 LNHDA and CDR2 SQIVND (reference sequence). V lost 2 bases to trimming and J lost 1 base, with 11 bases between them. This chain's CDR3 is CASSIKAQMNTGELFF. The CDR3 region has the DNA TGTGCCAGTAGTATAAAGGCACAGATGAACACCGGGGAGCTGTTTTTT.

V and J are TRBV12-3 or TRBV12-4 and TRBJ1-1; 9 bases align to TRBD1. The CDR3 contains 12 residues. V shed 6 bases, J shed 8 bases, and the junction held 4 bases outside the gene matches. Written as DNA, the CDR3 is TGTGCCAGCAGCCTCGGACAGGGGGAAGCTTTCTTT. It codes for CASSLGQGEAFF.

The chain joins TRBV2 to TRBJ2-5, with D possibly being TRBD2 (6 bases). Germline lookup yields CDR1 SNHLY and CDR2 FYNNEI. There are 13 residues in the CDR3. V was shortened by 5 bases and J by 5 bases, with 12 bases between the two germline ends. The DNA of the CDR3 is TGTGCCAGCAGTCGCGGGACTCCCGAGACCCAGTACTTC. Protein: CASSRGTPETQYF.

A note on this clone: At one end the junction does not follow the germline gene, possibly because of a read error. The chain employs TRBV28 and TRBJ2-7; possibly TRBD1 for D (6 bases). Germline CDR1 reads MDHEN; CDR2 reads SYDVKM. The CDR3 sequence is 15 residues long. In nucleotides, the CDR3 is TGTGCCAGCACCGGGATAGGCACAGGGCCTTACGGGCAGTACTTC. This gives the protein CASTGIGTGPYGQYF.

The gene calls are TRBV3-1 (or the pseudogene TRBV3-2) and TRBJ2-7, with TRBD1 matching over 9 bases. Germline trimming cut 2 bases from V and 3 bases from J; bases unmatched to any gene: 5. The CDR3 is 15 amino acids. Germline CDR1 reads LGHDT; CDR2 reads YNNKEL (reference sequence). The CDR3 is CASSQTPGQGYEQYF. The CDR3, as DNA: TGTGCCAGCAGCCAAACGCCGGGACAGGGCTACGAGCAGTACTTC.

The chain's CDR3 is CASSATSASSYEQYF. The CDR3 DNA reads as TGTGCCAGCAGCGCCACTAGCGCAAGCTCCTACGAGCAGTACTTC. The chain recombines TRBV7-3 with TRBJ2-7, with 7 bases identical to TRBD2. CDR1 SGHTA and CDR2 FQGTGA come from the germline V gene. The CDR3 contains 15 residues. The J segment lost 0 bases and the V segment lost 5 bases, leaving 7 bases of the junction unmatched.

In its sample, this clone was seen once. CDR3 sequence: CAISTGQTGELFF. DNA for the CDR3: TGTGCCATCAGTACGGGACAAACCGGGGAGCTGTTTTTT. The chain combines TRBV10-3 with TRBJ2-2, with D perhaps TRBD1 (6 bases). There are 13 residues in the CDR3. From germline, CDR1 is ENHRY and CDR2 SYGVKD. V shed 5 bases and J shed 5 bases, with 9 bases lying between them.

This chain uses TRBV28 with TRBJ1-2; D is possibly TRBD1 (5 bases). Between the trimmed V and J ends, which lost 7 bases and 5 bases, there was a span of 11 bases. Germline V CDR1 and CDR2: MDHEN, SYDVKM. This CDR3 spans 12 amino acids. CDR3 bases: TGTGCCAGCACCCTAAAGGGGTATGGCTACACCTTC. Residues: CASTLKGYGYTF.

This clone was picked up one time. The chain links TRBV20-1 to TRBJ2-3; D gene uncertain. Trimming left V 3 bases short and J 0 bases short, with 10 bases between. Germline V lookup: CDR1 DFQATT, CDR2 SNEGSKA (reference sequence). The CDR3 contains 14 residues. DNA for the CDR3: TGCAGTGCTAGTTCGTTGGCTAGCACAGATACGCAGTATTTT. Translating gives CSASSLASTDTQYF.

This chain uses TRBV9 with TRBJ2-1, with 8 bases matching TRBD2. Per germline, CDR1 SGDLS and CDR2 YYNGEE. The CDR3 covers 15 residues. V lost 4 bases and J lost 8; bases outside the gene matches: 11. CDR3 bases: TGTGCCAGCAGCCCGGGACTAGGATTCACCTATGAGCAGTTCTTC. Translating it yields CASSPGLGFTYEQFF.

The chain recombines TRBV6-2 or TRBV6-3 with TRBJ2-5; D unresolved. V dropped 5 bases and J dropped 2 bases, with 3 bases sitting between them. This CDR3 has 11 residues. Per germline, CDR1 MNHEY and CDR2 SVGEGT. CDR3 amino acids: CASSTQETQYF. DNA of the CDR3: TGTGCCAGCAGTACTCAAGAGACCCAGTACTTC.

The V and J genes are TRBV10-3 and TRBJ2-5; 9 bases fit TRBD2. CDR1 is ENHRY and CDR2 is SYGVKD in the germline V gene. J was trimmed by 5 bases and V by 4 bases; bases with no gene match: 17. There are 18 residues in the CDR3. The CDR3 spells CAISGSRAGGPKGETQYF. The CDR3, as DNA: TGTGCCATCAGTGGGTCCCGGGCGGGGGGGCCGAAGGGCGAGACCCAGTACTTC.

This chain joins TRBV7-9 and TRBJ2-5; TRBD2 matches 14 bases. Per the germline V gene, CDR1 is SEHNR and CDR2 is FQNEAQ (reference sequence). The CDR3 sequence is 16 residues long. The ends lost 4 bases at V and 0 bases at J; junction bases unmatched: 1. Here the CDR3 DNA reads TGTGCCAGCAGCTCGGGACTAGCGGGAGACCAAGAGACCCAGTACTTC. Translating gives CASSSGLAGDQETQYF.

The V gene is TRBV5-1, the J gene TRBJ1-6; 10 nucleotides match TRBD1. This CDR3 contains 15 residues. V lost 4 bases, J lost 8 bases, and 6 bases stayed unmatched. Germline CDR1 reads SGHRS; CDR2 reads YFSETQ. The CDR3, as DNA: TGCGCCAGCAGCCTAAAGACAGGGGGCGATTCACCCCTCCACTTT. Translation: CASSLKTGGDSPLHF.

The rearrangement links TRBV6-2 or TRBV6-3 to TRBJ2-7; tentatively, D is TRBD2 (5 bases). This CDR3 has 16 residues. V was shortened by 0 bases and J by 0 bases, with 12 bases between the two germline ends. Germline values: CDR1 MNHEY, CDR2 SVGEGT. This CDR3 reads CASSYSNRAGSYEQYF. Here the CDR3 DNA reads TGTGCCAGCAGTTACTCGAATCGGGCGGGCTCCTACGAGCAGTACTTC.

The CDR3 region is CASGAPGQGASPSYEQYF. The CDR3, as DNA: TGTGCCAGCGGTGCCCCGGGACAGGGGGCTTCTCCCTCCTACGAGCAGTACTTC. V is TRBV28 and J is TRBJ2-7; 12 bases are shared with TRBD1. In germline, CDR1 is MDHEN, CDR2 SYDVKM. V dropped 8 bases and J dropped 0; count of bases not matched to a gene: 14. CDR3 length: 18 residues.

The CDR3, as DNA: TGTGCCACCAGTGATTTGAAATGGACAGGGGGCGAAGAGACCCAGTACTTC. Its translation is CATSDLKWTGGEETQYF. V is TRBV24-1 and J is TRBJ2-5; TRBD1 matches at 11 bases. V shed 0 bases, J shed 3 bases, and the junction held 5 bases outside the gene matches. Germline V gene data show CDR1 as KGHDR and CDR2 as SFDVKD. The CDR3 length is 17 residues.

This chain links TRBV19 with TRBJ2-1; 10 positions agree with TRBD1. This CDR3 spans 15 amino acids. Germline V gene sequence: CDR1 LNHDA, CDR2 SQIVND (reference sequence). The ends lost 7 bases at V and 4 bases at J; junction bases unmatched: 7. CDR3 protein: CASKDPGQGYNEQFF. CDR3 DNA: TGTGCCAGTAAGGATCCGGGACAGGGGTACAATGAGCAGTTCTTC.

This clone has just one count. The chain recombines TRBV29-1 with TRBJ2-7, with a tentative D call TRBD2 (6 bases). The CDR3 has 12 amino acids. CDR1 SQVTM and CDR2 ANQGSEA come from the germline V gene. Trimming removed 4 bases at V and 1 base at J, with 8 bases between. The CDR3 region is CSVGGNSYEQYF. The DNA for the CDR3 is TGCAGCGTTGGCGGGAATTCCTACGAGCAGTACTTC.

The rearrangement links TRBV7-9 to TRBJ1-4, with D unclear. In germline, CDR1 is SEHNR, CDR2 FQNEAQ (reference sequence). The length of the CDR3 is 15 residues. The V end was cut by 5 bases, the J end by 8 bases, with 18 bases between. CDR3 sequence: CASSAEGRAEEKLFF. CDR3 coding DNA: TGTGCCAGCAGCGCAGAAGGGAGGGCGGAAGAAAAACTGTTTTTT. Looking up the rest from reference TRBV7-9 and TRBJ1-4 gives the full variable domain: DTGVSQNPRHKITKRGQNVTFRCDPISEHNRLYWYRQTLGQGPEFLTYFQNEAQLEKSRLLSDRFSAERPKGSFSTLEIQRTEQGDSAMYLCASSAEGRAEEKLFFGSGTQLSVL.

The chain has TRBV2 and TRBJ1-5, with D unclear. Germline V lookup: CDR1 SNHLY, CDR2 FYNNEI. The CDR3 consists of 15 residues. The V end was cut by 4 bases, the J end by 0 bases, with 10 bases between. The CDR3 loop is CASSVRAYSNQPQHF. The CDR3 nucleotides read TGTGCCAGCAGTGTACGAGCCTATAGCAATCAGCCCCAGCATTTT. The entire variable domain, with the rest obtained from reference TRBV2 and TRBJ1-5, is as follows: EPEVTQTPSHQVTQMGQEVILRCVPISNHLYFYWYRQILGQKVEFLVSFYNNEISEKSEIFDDQFSVERPDGSNFTLKIRSTKLEDSAMYFCASSVRAYSNQPQHFGDGTRLSIL.

The chain recombines TRBV5-1 with TRBJ1-1; TRBD1 aligns across 7 bases. J gave up 3 bases and V 7 bases, and 9 bases lay outside the gene matches. CDR3 size: 14 residues. CDR1 SGHRS and CDR2 YFSETQ come from the germline V gene. CDR3 in amino acids: CASFKDRVDTEAFF. As DNA, the CDR3 is TGCGCCAGCTTCAAAGACAGGGTTGACACTGAAGCTTTCTTT.

CDR3 DNA: TGTGCCAGCAGTTACTCGATTTCAGGGGCCGAGCAGTACTTC. Protein sequence: CASSYSISGAEQYF. The chain is built from TRBV6-5 and TRBJ2-7; D might be TRBD1 (6 bases). The germline V gene has CDR1 MNHEY and CDR2 SVGAGI. V dropped 0 bases and J dropped 6 bases, with 12 bases sitting between them. This CDR3 spans 14 amino acids.

The V call is TRBV7-8, the J call TRBJ2-1, with 9 bases lining up with TRBD1. CDR1 SGHVS and CDR2 FQNEAQ come from the germline V gene. The CDR3 spans 15 residues. With 4 bases clipped from V and 8 bases from J, the junction kept 9 bases outside the gene matches. CDR3 nucleotide sequence: TGTGCCAGCAGCTCTCGGGACAGGGTTATCGATGAGCAGTTCTTC. It specifies CASSSRDRVIDEQFF. The entire variable domain, with the rest obtained from reference TRBV7-8 and TRBJ2-1, is as follows: GAGVSQSPRYKVAKRGQDVALRCDPISGHVSLFWYQQALGQGPEFLTYFQNEAQLDKSGLPSDRFFAERPEGSVSTLKIQRTQQEDSAVYLCASSSRDRVIDEQFFGPGTRLTVL.

The rearrangement uses TRBV27 and TRBJ1-1; D perhaps matches TRBD1 (6 bases). Trimming shortened V by 2 bases and J by 5 bases, and 18 bases separated the two germline ends. Germline CDR1 MNHEY, CDR2 SMNVEV (reference sequence). This CDR3 spans 16 amino acids. CDR3 coding DNA: TGTGCCAGCAGTTTAGGACAGTTTATTCGTATTACTGAAGCTTTCTTT. Translating it yields CASSLGQFIRITEAFF.

This chain joins TRBV30 and TRBJ2-5; the D is unclear. CDR3 size: 15 residues. Looked up from germline, CDR1 is GTSNPN and CDR2 is SVGIG (reference sequence). Trimming removed 0 bases at V and 7 bases at J, with 18 bases between. CDR3 sequence (DNA): TGTGCCTGGAGTGTACGCCAGATACAAAGAGGGACCCAGTACTTC. It codes for CAWSVRQIQRGTQYF.